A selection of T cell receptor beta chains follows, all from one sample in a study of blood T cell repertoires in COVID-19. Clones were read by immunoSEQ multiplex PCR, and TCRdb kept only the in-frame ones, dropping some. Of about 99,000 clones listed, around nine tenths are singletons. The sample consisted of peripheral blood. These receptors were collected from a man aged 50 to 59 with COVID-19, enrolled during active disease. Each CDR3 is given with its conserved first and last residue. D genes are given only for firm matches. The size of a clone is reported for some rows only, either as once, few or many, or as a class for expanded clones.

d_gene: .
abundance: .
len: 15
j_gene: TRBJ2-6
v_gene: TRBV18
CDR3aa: CASSRGSSGANVLTF
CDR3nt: TGTGCCAGCTCGCGCGGGTCCTCTGGGGCCAACGTCCTGACTTTC

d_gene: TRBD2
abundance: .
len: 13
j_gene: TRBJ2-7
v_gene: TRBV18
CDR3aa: CASSTSGGYEQYF
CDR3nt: TGTGCCAGCTCCACTAGCGGGGGCTACGAGCAGTACTTC

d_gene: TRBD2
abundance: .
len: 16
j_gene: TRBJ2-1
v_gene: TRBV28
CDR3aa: CASSLSSGGTYNEQFF
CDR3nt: TGTGCCAGCAGTTTATCTAGCGGGGGGACCTACAATGAGCAGTTCTTC

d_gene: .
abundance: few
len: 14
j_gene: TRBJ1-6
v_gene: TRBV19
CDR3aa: CASKKSSYNSPLHF
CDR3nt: TGTGCCAGTAAAAAGAGCTCCTATAATTCACCCCTCCACTTT

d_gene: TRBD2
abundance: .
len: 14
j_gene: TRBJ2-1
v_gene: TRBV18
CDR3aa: CASSLAGGYNEQFF
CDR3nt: TGTGCCAGCTCACTAGCGGGGGGCTACAATGAGCAGTTCTTC

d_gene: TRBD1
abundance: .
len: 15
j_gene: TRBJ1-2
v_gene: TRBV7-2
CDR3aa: CASSRRTGQGNGYTF
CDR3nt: TGTGCCAGCAGCCGGCGCACTGGACAGGGAAATGGCTACACCTTC

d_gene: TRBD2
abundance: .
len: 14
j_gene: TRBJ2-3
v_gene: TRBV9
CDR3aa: CASSGRGGLDTQYF
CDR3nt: TGTGCCAGCAGCGGGCGGGGGGGCCTGGATACGCAGTATTTT

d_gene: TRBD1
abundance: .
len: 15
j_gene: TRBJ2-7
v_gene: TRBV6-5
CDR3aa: CASSYRKDRGYEQYF
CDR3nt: TGTGCCAGCAGTTACCGAAAAGACAGGGGCTACGAGCAGTACTTC

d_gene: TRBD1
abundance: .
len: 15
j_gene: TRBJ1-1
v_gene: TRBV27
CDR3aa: CASSSERTGFTEAFF
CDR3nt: TGTGCCAGCAGTTCCGAAAGGACAGGGTTCACTGAAGCTTTCTTT

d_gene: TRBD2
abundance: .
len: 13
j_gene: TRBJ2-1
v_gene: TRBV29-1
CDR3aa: CSVLAESYNEQFF
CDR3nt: TGCAGCGTCCTAGCGGAATCCTACAATGAGCAGTTCTTC

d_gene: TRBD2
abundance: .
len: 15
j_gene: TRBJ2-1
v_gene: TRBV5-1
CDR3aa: CASSLRSGGWNEQFF
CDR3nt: TGCGCCAGCAGCTTAAGGAGCGGGGGGTGGAATGAGCAGTTCTTC

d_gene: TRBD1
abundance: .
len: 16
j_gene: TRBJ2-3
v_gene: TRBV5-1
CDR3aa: CASSSNPGQSTDTQYF
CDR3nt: TGCGCCAGCAGCTCGAATCCGGGACAGAGCACAGATACGCAGTATTTT

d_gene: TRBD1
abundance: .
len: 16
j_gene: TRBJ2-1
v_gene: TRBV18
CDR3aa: CASSLREGGIYNEQFF
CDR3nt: TGTGCCAGCTCCCTCCGTGAAGGGGGCATCTACAATGAGCAGTTCTTC

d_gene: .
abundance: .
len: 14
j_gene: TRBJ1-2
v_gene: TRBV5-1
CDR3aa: CASSSQDLKYGYTF
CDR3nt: TGCGCCAGCAGCTCACAAGATCTGAAGTATGGCTACACCTTC

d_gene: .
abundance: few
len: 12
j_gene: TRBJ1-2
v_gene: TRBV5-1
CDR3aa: CASSLAFYGYTF
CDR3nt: TGCGCCAGCAGCTTGGCCTTCTATGGCTACACCTTC

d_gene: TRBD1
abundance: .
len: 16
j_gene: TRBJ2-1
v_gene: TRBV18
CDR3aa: CASSPPGTGIYNEQFF
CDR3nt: TGTGCCAGCTCACCACCGGGGACAGGGATCTACAATGAGCAGTTCTTC

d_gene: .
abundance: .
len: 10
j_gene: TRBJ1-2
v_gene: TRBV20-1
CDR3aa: CSARGQGYTF
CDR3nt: TGCAGTGCTAGAGGACAGGGCTACACCTTC

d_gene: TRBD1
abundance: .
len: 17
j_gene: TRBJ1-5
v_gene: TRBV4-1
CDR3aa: CASSQDRTGGGHQPQHF
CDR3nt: TGCGCCAGCAGCCAAGATAGGACAGGGGGTGGGCATCAGCCCCAGCATTTT

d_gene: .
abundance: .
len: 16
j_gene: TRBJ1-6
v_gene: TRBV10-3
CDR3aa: CAISENPRGGGSPLHF
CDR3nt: TGTGCCATCAGTGAGAACCCGCGGGGTGGCGGTTCACCCCTCCACTTT

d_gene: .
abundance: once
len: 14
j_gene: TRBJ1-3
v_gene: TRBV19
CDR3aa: CASSRTVSGNTIYF
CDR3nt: TGTGCCAGTAGCCGGACTGTCTCTGGAAACACCATATATTTT

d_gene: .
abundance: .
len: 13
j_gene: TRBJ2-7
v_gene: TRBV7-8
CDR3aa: CASSSYRVYEQYF
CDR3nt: TGTGCCAGCAGCTCATACAGGGTTTACGAGCAGTACTTC

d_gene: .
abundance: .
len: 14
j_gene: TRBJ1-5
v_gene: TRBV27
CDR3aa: CASSLLQDNQPQHF
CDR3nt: TGTGCCAGCAGTTTACTGCAGGACAATCAGCCCCAGCATTTT

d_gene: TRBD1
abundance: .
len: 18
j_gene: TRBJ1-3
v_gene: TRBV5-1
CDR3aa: CANRGNGLPVFLGNTIYF
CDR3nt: TGCGCGAACAGGGGGAACGGCTTGCCAGTTTTTCTTGGAAACACCATATATTTT

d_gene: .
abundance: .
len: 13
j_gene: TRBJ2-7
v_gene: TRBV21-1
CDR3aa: CASTLGLSYEQYF
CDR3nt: TGTGCCAGCACCTTGGGCCTCTCCTACGAGCAGTACTTC